The 24 T cell receptor beta chains below come from one sample, sequenced in a study of T cell repertoires in cytomegalovirus infection. TCRdb redid the calling of the reads with MiXCR, one entry per CDR3 protein. The profile covers about 310,000 distinct CDR3 sequences, with 25% appearing a single time and roughly 14% taken by the ten largest. Their antigen targets remain unknown. Sequenced here: cultured PBMCs, sampled from culture after CMV antigen stimulation. Receptor source: a human donor in good health (CMV status not recorded). Some clones in this sample may be carry-over from other donors' samples.

The rearrangement uses TRBV7-4 and TRBJ2-5; TRBD1 agrees at 8 bases. Germline V CDR1 and CDR2: SGHVT, SQSDAQ. This CDR3 region has 15 residues. The J segment lost 5 bases and the V segment lost 0 bases, leaving 5 bases of the junction unmatched. CDR3 region: CASSLASGGAETQYF. CDR3 sequence (DNA): TGTGCCAGCAGCTTAGCGTCAGGGGGCGCCGAGACCCAGTACTTC.

This chain connects TRBV28 to TRBJ2-3; D is perhaps TRBD1 (6 bases). The ends were cut back, 4 bases at V and 2 bases at J, with 10 bases in the middle. There are 14 residues in the CDR3. In germline, CDR1 is MDHEN, CDR2 SYDVKM. The CDR3 DNA is TGTGCCAGCAGTTCGGGGACAACCACAGATACGCAGTATTTT. The encoded protein is CASSSGTTTDTQYF.

The J gene is TRBJ2-1, the V gene TRBV10-3; D remains ambiguous. The germline V gene has CDR1 ENHRY and CDR2 SYGVKD. The germline V and J ends were trimmed by 5 bases and 10 bases, with 15 bases remaining between them. The CDR3 sequence is 13 residues long. The CDR3 protein is CAISLRFGIEQFF. The CDR3 DNA follows: TGTGCCATCAGTCTTAGGTTTGGGATAGAGCAGTTCTTC.

The J gene is TRBJ1-6, the V gene TRBV18; D ambiguous. The CDR3 length is 14 residues. Germline CDR1 is KGHSH and CDR2 is LQKENI. V lost 3 bases to trimming and J lost 8 bases, with 11 bases between them. CDR3 in DNA: TGTGCCAGCTCACCGGCGGGATCCGATTCACCCCTCCACTTT. Protein sequence: CASSPAGSDSPLHF.

This clonotype appeared many times. The chain employs TRBV7-2 and TRBJ2-5; 7 bases are a match to TRBD1. The CDR3 length is 14 residues. Germline V lookup: CDR1 SGHTA, CDR2 FQGNSA. V lost 2 bases and J lost 1; bases outside the gene matches: 1. The CDR3 reads CASSLNRGQETQYF. In DNA form, the CDR3 reads TGTGCCAGCAGCTTAAACAGGGGCCAAGAGACCCAGTACTTC.

The V and J genes are TRBV6-6 and TRBJ1-5; D might be TRBD1 (6 bases). Germline loops: CDR1 MNHNY, CDR2 SVGAGI (reference sequence). V lost 7 bases and J 6 bases, leaving 13 bases between the germline ends. This CDR3 has 13 amino acids. Written as DNA, the CDR3 is TGTGCCAGCACGTGGCAGGGGACTCAGCCCCAGCATTTT. Its protein is CASTWQGTQPQHF.

In its sample, this clonotype was seen many times. V and J are TRBV7-2 and TRBJ1-1, with D perhaps matching TRBD1 (5 bases). The germline V gene has CDR1 SGHTA and CDR2 FQGNSA. V lost 5 bases to trimming and J lost 4 bases, with 14 bases between them. The CDR3 is 14 amino acids. CDR3 region: CASSVQGGTTEAFF. DNA of the CDR3: TGTGCCAGCAGCGTTCAGGGAGGTACCACTGAAGCTTTCTTT. Variable domain in full (rest from reference TRBV7-2 and TRBJ1-1): GAGVSQSPSNKVTEKGKDVELRCDPISGHTALYWYRQSLGQGLEFLIYFQGNSAPDKSGLPSDRFSAERTGGSVSTLTIQRTQQEDSAVYLCASSVQGGTTEAFFGQGTRLTVV.

Ten or more counts support this clonotype. The V and J genes are TRBV6-1 and TRBJ2-3, with TRBD2 identical over 7 bases. Per the germline V gene, CDR1 is MNHNS and CDR2 is SASEGT. The CDR3 totals 16 residues. Trimming cost V 6 bases and J 3 bases; bases outside gene matches: 12. This CDR3 is CASRYILLGGTDTQYF. CDR3 DNA: TGTGCCAGCAGATACATTCTCCTGGGGGGGACAGATACGCAGTATTTT.

In this sample, this clonotype turned up a few times. The V gene is TRBV30, the J gene TRBJ1-5; D perhaps matches TRBD1 (6 bases). The CDR3 is made up of 13 amino acids. From germline, CDR1 is GTSNPN and CDR2 SVGIG (reference sequence). Trimming took off 5 bases at V and 5 bases at J, with 13 bases between the two ends. DNA of the CDR3: TGTGCCTGGGGAGAGGGGGGCGATCAGCCCCAGCATTTT. Translation: CAWGEGGDQPQHF.

The chain combines TRBV6-2 or TRBV6-3 with TRBJ2-1, with no clear D. Trimming took 3 bases from V and 0 from J, leaving 12 bases between them. The germline V gene has CDR1 MNHEY and CDR2 SVGEGT. This CDR3 contains 16 residues. CDR3 loop: CASSYWSLLSYNEQFF. The CDR3 region has the DNA TGTGCCAGCAGTTATTGGAGCCTTCTCTCCTACAATGAGCAGTTCTTC.

This clonotype has at least ten counts. The V call is TRBV7-6, the J call TRBJ2-5; D is unclear. Germline V gene data show CDR1 as SGHVS and CDR2 as FNYEAQ. V gave up 5 bases and J gave up 5 bases, with 15 bases separating them. The CDR3 covers 14 residues. CDR3: CASSLLAGSETQYF. CDR3 in DNA: TGTGCCAGCAGCCTTCTGGCTGGGTCGGAGACCCAGTACTTC.

The rearrangement joins TRBV4-2 to TRBJ2-3; D gene uncertain. Germline V gene lookup returns CDR1 LGHNA and CDR2 YNFKEQ. The CDR3 runs 18 residues. Trimming shortened V by 0 bases and J by 2 bases, and 18 bases separated the two germline ends. This CDR3 reads CASSQDRVTSPATDTQYF. The CDR3 DNA reads TGTGCCAGCAGCCAAGATAGGGTAACGTCACCCGCCACAGATACGCAGTATTTT.

The V and J genes are TRBV5-4 and TRBJ2-6, with D uncertain. The V gene lost 0 bases and the J gene lost 1 base, with 14 bases spanning the gap. The CDR3 contains 18 residues. The germline V gene encodes CDR1 SGHNT and CDR2 YYREEE (reference sequence). CDR3 sequence: CASSLERHRKSGANVLTF. For the CDR3, the DNA is TGTGCCAGCAGCTTGGAGAGACACCGTAAATCTGGGGCCAACGTCCTGACTTTC.

The V and J genes are TRBV4-3 and TRBJ2-5; D gene unclear. CDR1 is LGHNA and CDR2 is YSLEER in the germline V gene. V was pared by 4 bases and J by 4 bases, with 13 bases between. The CDR3 runs 14 residues. CDR3 nucleotides: TGCGCCAGCAGCCCCCGAGAGGCCGGAGAGACCCAGTACTTC. This gives the protein CASSPREAGETQYF.

This sequence joins TRBV27 and TRBJ1-3; D is unresolved. V dropped 7 bases and J dropped 8 bases, with 21 bases sitting between them. The length of the CDR3 is 15 residues. Germline V gene lookup returns CDR1 MNHEY and CDR2 SMNVEV (reference sequence). The CDR3 sequence: CASTKGTEVRYTIYF. The DNA for the CDR3 is TGTGCCAGCACCAAGGGCACGGAGGTACGTTACACCATATATTTT.

The chain is built from TRBV4-3 and TRBJ2-5; D tentatively fits TRBD1 or TRBD2 (5 bases each). V was shortened by 0 bases and J by 4 bases, with 12 bases between the two germline ends. CDR3 size: 15 residues. The germline gives CDR1 LGHNA, CDR2 YSLEER. The CDR3 protein is CASSQEGVEGETQYF. The CDR3, as DNA: TGCGCCAGCAGCCAAGAGGGGGTAGAGGGAGAGACCCAGTACTTC.

The V call is TRBV6-5, the J call TRBJ2-7; 8 bases are a match to TRBD2. J lost 3 bases, V lost 11 bases, and 15 bases had no gene match. CDR3 length: 15 residues. The V gene's germline CDR1 is MNHEY and CDR2 SVGAGI. Here the CDR3 DNA reads TGTGCCCAGACTGCGGGAGGCCCCCGCCTCTACGAGCAGTACGTC. It is translated as CAQTAGGPRLYEQYV.

The V gene is TRBV7-2, the J gene TRBJ2-5; 7 bases fit TRBD2. The V segment lost 3 bases and the J segment 2 bases; nucleotides outside the gene matches: 12. The length of the CDR3 is 17 residues. Germline-derived CDR1 and CDR2 are SGHTA and FQGNSA. DNA for the CDR3: TGTGCCAGCAGCTTCGCCTCTAGCGGAAGATCACAAGAGACCCAGTACTTC. It encodes CASSFASSGRSQETQYF.

This clonotype was recorded a few times. V usage is TRBV4-1 and J usage is TRBJ2-5; no firm D call. Germline CDR1 is MGHRA and CDR2 is YSYEKL. V gave up 1 base and J gave up 5 bases, with 14 bases separating them. The CDR3 loop spans 15 amino acids. The CDR3 spells CASSQGPQASETQYF. The CDR3 nucleotides are TGCGCCAGCAGCCAAGGTCCCCAAGCCTCGGAGACCCAGTACTTC.

This rearrangement joins TRBV7-2 to TRBJ2-7; TRBD2 might be the D (5 bases). Per the germline V gene, CDR1 is SGHTA and CDR2 is FQGNSA. The CDR3 totals 17 residues. Trimming stripped 6 bases from V and 1 base from J, with 22 bases between. The CDR3 spells CASRRFLDRDWSYEQYF. The CDR3 DNA reads TGTGCCAGCAGACGCTTTTTGGACCGGGATTGGTCCTACGAGCAGTACTTC.

There are a few counts of this clonotype. The chain joins TRBV12-3 or TRBV12-4 to TRBJ2-7, with 12 bases that match TRBD2. The CDR3 extends over 16 amino acids. With V trimmed by 6 bases and J by 0 bases, 6 bases remained unmatched. CDR3 coding DNA: TGTGCCAGCAGCGCAGGGACTAGCGGGCTCTCCTACGAGCAGTACTTC. Its protein product is CASSAGTSGLSYEQYF.

The sample holds a few counts of this clonotype. V usage is TRBV9 and J usage is TRBJ1-1; D gene ambiguous. Trimming took 6 bases from V and 7 from J, leaving 13 bases between them. Germline V CDR1 and CDR2: SGDLS, YYNGEE. This CDR3 is built from 12 residues. The CDR3 DNA reads as TGTGCCAGCAAAGACGAGGTCGGTGAAGCTTTCTTT. It yields the protein CASKDEVGEAFF.

This clonotype was picked up many times. The chain combines TRBV7-2 with TRBJ2-3; D possibly matches TRBD1 or TRBD2 (5 bases each). The germline V gene has CDR1 SGHTA and CDR2 FQGNSA. Trimming pared 5 bases from V and 8 bases from J, leaving 14 bases between. CDR3 length: 13 amino acids. CDR3 loop: CASSVDGGRTQYF. The CDR3 nucleotides are TGTGCCAGCAGCGTAGATGGGGGTCGTACGCAGTATTTT.

This clonotype occurred many times. The chain carries TRBV7-9 and TRBJ1-2; no definite D call. Between the trimmed V and J ends, which lost 5 bases and 9 bases, there was a span of 19 bases. The CDR3 has 14 residues. Per germline, CDR1 SEHNR and CDR2 FQNEAQ (reference sequence). As DNA, the CDR3 is TGTGCCAGCAGCCCGGACCGCCGGGCTTCACGCTACACCTTC. Protein product: CASSPDRRASRYTF.